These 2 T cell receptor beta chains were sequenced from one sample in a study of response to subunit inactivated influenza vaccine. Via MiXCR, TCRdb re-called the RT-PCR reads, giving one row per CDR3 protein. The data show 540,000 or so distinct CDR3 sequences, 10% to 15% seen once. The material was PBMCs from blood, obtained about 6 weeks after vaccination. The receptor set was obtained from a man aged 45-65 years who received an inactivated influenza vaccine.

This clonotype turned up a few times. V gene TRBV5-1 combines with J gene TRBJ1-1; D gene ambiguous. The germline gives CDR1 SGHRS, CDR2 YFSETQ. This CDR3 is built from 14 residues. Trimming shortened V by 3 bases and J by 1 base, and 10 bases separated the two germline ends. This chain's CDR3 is CASSSPEPNTEAFF. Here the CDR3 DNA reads TGCGCCAGCAGCTCTCCTGAACCGAACACTGAAGCTTTCTTT.

The CDR3 reads CASSLAKDIQYF. Written as DNA, the CDR3 is TGCGCCAGCAGCTTGGCCAAGGACATTCAGTACTTC. V usage is TRBV5-1 and J usage is TRBJ2-4; unclear D gene. Germline CDR1 SGHRS, CDR2 YFSETQ. The CDR3 contains 12 residues. Deletions cut 0 bases from V and 8 bases from J, with 6 bases between.